The 32 T cell receptor beta chains given below trace back to one sample, sequenced in a study of T cells in Graves' hyperthyroidism and ophthalmopathy. The CDR3 regions of TCR beta were amplified from RNA transcripts. TCR CDR3 underwent first-round RT-PCR with the HTBI primer set. In TCRdb, the multiplex PCR reads were re-called with MiXCR into one record per CDR3 protein. The sample includes around 440,000 distinct CDR3 sequences, 15% to 18% of them seen just once. Material: blood. Receptors were obtained from a woman under 30 with Graves' hyperthyroidism.

This clonotype was detected many times. This chain links TRBV24-1 with TRBJ2-1; 8 nucleotides line up with TRBD2. The V and J ends lost 4 bases and 5 bases, in that order; junction bases with no gene match: 6. CDR1 is KGHDR and CDR2 is SFDVKD in the germline V gene. The CDR3 consists of 15 residues. The CDR3 coding sequence is TGTGCCACCAGTGACAGCGGGAGAATCCACAATGAGCAGTTCTTC. This encodes CATSDSGRIHNEQFF.

Many counts were recorded for this clonotype. The chain has TRBV6-1 and TRBJ1-4; perhaps TRBD1 as D (6 bases). Germline lookup yields CDR1 MNHNS and CDR2 SASEGT. The V end was cut by 3 bases, the J end by 5 bases, with 13 bases between. The CDR3 length is 15 residues. DNA of the CDR3: TGTGCCAGCAGTGAGGCAACTACAGGGAATGAAAAACTGTTTTTT. It yields the protein CASSEATTGNEKLFF.

There are many counts of this clonotype. The chain employs TRBV20-1 and TRBJ2-3; 12 bases are shared with TRBD2. Trimming cost V 1 base and J 6 bases; bases outside gene matches: 17. From germline, CDR1 is DFQATT and CDR2 SNEGSKA (reference sequence). CDR3 length: 19 amino acids. The chain's CDR3 is CSARVGLAGGPGSPDTQYF. In nucleotides, the CDR3 is TGCAGTGCTAGAGTTGGGCTAGCGGGAGGGCCTGGTTCCCCGGATACGCAGTATTTT.

This clonotype was seen repeatedly, ten times or more. This chain uses TRBV7-9 with TRBJ1-4; 10 nucleotides line up with TRBD1. The germline V gene has CDR1 SEHNR and CDR2 FQNEAQ (reference sequence). The CDR3 loop spans 19 amino acids. Trimming removed 5 bases from V and 0 bases from J; junction bases left unmatched: 12. CDR3 sequence (DNA): TGTGCCAGCAGCGGTGGCCGGGACAGGGGTATTACAACTAATGAAAAACTGTTTTTT. This sequence encodes CASSGGRDRGITTNEKLFF.

This clonotype came up a few times. The chain is built from TRBV20-1 and TRBJ2-1, with 10 bases lining up with TRBD2. The CDR3 is 15 residues long. Germline lookup yields CDR1 DFQATT and CDR2 SNEGSKA (reference sequence). Losses at the gene ends were 6 bases for V and 0 bases for J; bases not matched to a gene: 5. CDR3 bases: TGCAGTGCGGGACCTAGCGGGAGCTCCTACAATGAGCAGTTCTTC. Translated: CSAGPSGSSYNEQFF.

This clonotype was observed many times. J is TRBJ2-7 and V is TRBV5-5; the match to TRBD2 covers 15 bases. The CDR3 is 17 amino acids. Looked up from germline, CDR1 is SGHKS and CDR2 is YYEKEE (reference sequence). V trimming: 4 bases; J trimming: 2 bases; junction bases outside the gene matches: 7. The CDR3 DNA reads as TGTGCCAGCAGCCCAGGGACTAGCGGGAGGCCTACCTACGAGCAGTACTTC. Protein product: CASSPGTSGRPTYEQYF.

The chain links TRBV27 to TRBJ2-1; a weak D match, TRBD2 (7 bases). This CDR3 is built from 15 residues. Germline CDR1 and CDR2: MNHEY and SMNVEV (reference sequence). The V end lost 1 base, the J end lost 4 bases, and 11 bases lay between the germline ends. The chain's CDR3 is CASSLWGGDYNEQFF. CDR3 nucleotides: TGTGCCAGCAGTTTATGGGGGGGCGATTACAATGAGCAGTTCTTC.

This clonotype was detected only a few times. The V call is TRBV15, the J call TRBJ1-2, with TRBD1 as a possible D gene (5 bases). The CDR3 totals 15 residues. From germline, CDR1 is LNHNV and CDR2 YYDKDF (reference sequence). Deletions cut 5 bases from V and 7 bases from J, with 20 bases between. In nucleotides, the CDR3 is TGTGCCACCAGCCCGCGGACAAGCCGAGGCCGTGGCTACACCTTC. The encoded protein is CATSPRTSRGRGYTF.

At least ten counts were recorded for this clonotype. This chain uses TRBV12-3 or TRBV12-4 with TRBJ2-1, with a tentative D call TRBD1 (5 bases). This CDR3 is built from 13 residues. V lost 6 bases, J lost 9 bases, and 15 bases lay in between. DNA for the CDR3: TGTGCCAGCAGCTTTCCGGCAGGGATTGAGCAGTTCTTC. Its protein is CASSFPAGIEQFF.

This clonotype was detected many times. This chain links TRBV24-1 with TRBJ2-5; 12 bases map to TRBD2. The CDR3 length is 16 residues. CDR1 is KGHDR and CDR2 is SFDVKD in the germline V gene. V trimming: 5 bases; J trimming: 5 bases; junction bases outside the gene matches: 8. The CDR3 sequence is CATSARLAGVAETQYF. The CDR3 DNA follows: TGTGCCACCAGTGCAAGACTAGCGGGAGTCGCTGAGACCCAGTACTTC.

For the CDR3, the DNA is TGTGCCAGCAGCGTAGTAGCAGGGGCCGGCGAGCAGTACTTC. It is translated as CASSVVAGAGEQYF. J is TRBJ2-7 and V is TRBV27; maybe TRBD1 (6 bases). V lost 6 bases and J lost 6, with 18 bases in between. The CDR3 is made up of 14 amino acids. The germline V gene encodes CDR1 MNHEY and CDR2 SMNVEV (reference sequence).

The rearrangement links TRBV20-1 to TRBJ2-3; 7 bases match TRBD1. Looked up from germline, CDR1 is DFQATT and CDR2 is SNEGSKA (reference sequence). The CDR3 contains 12 residues. Written as DNA, the CDR3 is TGCACCGCCGGGACAGAGTTAGATACGCAGTATTTT. Protein: CTAGTELDTQYF.

This clonotype was detected ten times or more. V and J are TRBV11-3 and TRBJ2-1, with D possibly being TRBD1 (5 bases). CDR1 is SGHNT, CDR2 YENEEA, per germline. V lost 0 bases, J lost 2 bases, and 8 bases lay in between. The CDR3 is 15 residues long. CDR3 region: CASSLDQGTYNEQFF. CDR3 coding DNA: TGTGCCAGCAGCTTAGATCAGGGAACCTACAATGAGCAGTTCTTC.

V gene TRBV6-2 or TRBV6-3 combines with J gene TRBJ2-1; tentatively, D is TRBD2 (7 bases). The V gene lost 2 bases and the J gene lost 5 bases, with 25 bases spanning the gap. The CDR3 runs 19 residues. CDR1 is MNHEY and CDR2 is SVGEGT in the germline V gene. The CDR3 region has the DNA TGTGCCAGCAGTTACGGGGGCATTTCGGGGCGGGAGATGGACAATGAGCAGTTCTTC. Its protein product is CASSYGGISGREMDNEQFF.

This clonotype was counted at least ten times. The DNA for the CDR3 is TGTGCCAGCAAGACCGGGGGGGTGAACACTGAAGCTTTCTTT. Its protein is CASKTGGVNTEAFF. The chain uses TRBV28 and TRBJ1-1; TRBD1 might be the D (5 bases). V lost 7 bases and J 0 bases, leaving 12 bases between the germline ends. The CDR3 covers 14 residues. Germline V gives CDR1 MDHEN, CDR2 SYDVKM.

J is TRBJ1-4 and V is TRBV28; D ambiguous. The CDR3 is made up of 14 amino acids. Germline lookup yields CDR1 MDHEN and CDR2 SYDVKM. V dropped 3 bases and J dropped 2 bases, with 7 bases sitting between them. The CDR3 loop reads CASSFLSTNEKLFF. CDR3 nucleotides: TGTGCCAGCAGTTTTTTGTCGACTAATGAAAAACTGTTTTTT.

This clonotype was detected ten times or more. This sequence joins TRBV20-1 and TRBJ1-4, with D perhaps matching TRBD1 (6 bases). The CDR3 consists of 15 residues. Germline V lookup: CDR1 DFQATT, CDR2 SNEGSKA (reference sequence). V dropped 2 bases and J dropped 2 bases, with 12 bases sitting between them. For the CDR3, the DNA is TGCAGTGCTAGAAGACAGGCGAAGACTAATGAAAAACTGTTTTTT. As protein: CSARRQAKTNEKLFF.

The CDR3 DNA sequence: TGCAGCGTTGTAGAACCGGGCTACTATACCACTGAAGCTTTCTTT. Its protein product is CSVVEPGYYTTEAFF. This sequence joins TRBV29-1 and TRBJ1-1; D gene uncertain. CDR1 and CDR2 (germline): SQVTM, ANQGSEA. The CDR3 contains 15 residues. V was clipped by 4 bases and J by 4 bases, with 19 bases between them.

This clonotype was observed a few times. V usage is TRBV6-1 and J usage is TRBJ2-7; no clear D gene. V lost 3 bases to trimming and J lost 5 bases, with 11 bases between them. Per the germline V gene, CDR1 is MNHNS and CDR2 is SASEGT. CDR3 length: 13 amino acids. For the CDR3, the DNA is TGTGCCAGCAGTGAGTCCCCCCAGCACGAGCAGTACTTC. Protein sequence: CASSESPQHEQYF.

This clonotype was seen repeatedly, ten times or more. This rearrangement joins TRBV2 to TRBJ2-1; possibly TRBD1 for D (6 bases). Trimming stripped 5 bases from V and 5 bases from J, with 13 bases between. CDR1 is SNHLY and CDR2 is FYNNEI in the germline V gene. CDR3 length: 14 amino acids. The CDR3 DNA reads TGTGCCAGCAGTTTCCAGACAGGACACAATGAGCAGTTCTTC. Protein: CASSFQTGHNEQFF.

The genes are TRBV3-1 and TRBJ1-2; tentative D call: TRBD1 (5 bases). V was clipped by 4 bases and J by 9 bases, with 12 bases between them. CDR1 is LGHDT, CDR2 YNNKEL, per germline (reference sequence). The CDR3 covers 12 residues. The CDR3 loop reads CASSLGSGRYTF. DNA for the CDR3: TGTGCCAGCAGCCTCGGGTCAGGGCGCTACACCTTC.

This sequence joins TRBV14 and TRBJ2-1; D is possibly TRBD2 (7 bases). The CDR3 has 18 amino acids. V lost 1 base and J 7 bases, leaving 23 bases between the germline ends. Germline values: CDR1 SGHDN, CDR2 FVKESK. The CDR3 DNA reads as TGTGCCAGCAGCCAAGTGACGACCAGGGGAGGGCCAAATAATGAGCAGTTCTTC. It encodes CASSQVTTRGGPNNEQFF.

This chain links TRBV5-1 with TRBJ2-5; 14 nucleotides align to TRBD2. CDR1 is SGHRS, CDR2 YFSETQ, per germline. V shed 2 bases and J 4 bases; nucleotides not matched to a gene: 7. CDR3 length: 17 residues. The CDR3 region has the DNA TGCGCCAGCAGCTTTGGGACTAGCGGGAGTGCCGGAGAGACCCAGTACTTC. It specifies CASSFGTSGSAGETQYF.

In the case of this clonotype: This clone may be a read error of a much larger clone one base away. The V call is TRBV20-1, the J call TRBJ2-7; 15 nucleotides agree with TRBD2. The CDR3 consists of 14 residues. Germline loops: CDR1 DFQATT, CDR2 SNEGSKA (reference sequence). The CDR3 protein is CSAGLAGGDYGQYF. CDR3 nucleotides: TGCAGTGCTGGACTAGCGGGAGGGGACTACGGGCAGTACTTC.

This clonotype was recorded at least ten times. The rearrangement links TRBV14 to TRBJ1-2; 9 bases are shared with TRBD1. The CDR3 runs 15 residues. J gave up 4 bases and V 3 bases, and 6 bases lay outside the gene matches. CDR1 is SGHDN, CDR2 FVKESK, per germline. In DNA form, the CDR3 reads TGTGCCAGCAGCCACGGGACAGGGTTCGGCTATGGCTACACCTTC. Protein: CASSHGTGFGYGYTF. Variable domain in full (rest from reference TRBV14 and TRBJ1-2): EAGVTQFPSHSVIEKGQTVTLRCDPISGHDNLYWYRRVMGKEIKFLLHFVKESKQDESGMPNNRFLAERTGGTYSTLKVQPAELEDSGVYFCASSHGTGFGYGYTFGSGTRLTVV.

Ten or more counts support this clonotype. The chain carries TRBV12-3 or TRBV12-4 and TRBJ1-2; 8 bases are shared with TRBD1. The J segment lost 7 bases and the V segment lost 7 bases, leaving 11 bases of the junction unmatched. This CDR3 region has 14 residues. The CDR3: CASTTTGVISGYTF. The DNA for the CDR3 is TGTGCCAGCACCACGACAGGGGTCATCTCTGGCTACACCTTC.

In the case of this clonotype: A much larger clone differs by one base, so this may be a read error. The chain employs TRBV7-3 and TRBJ1-5; D unclear. Germline V gene data show CDR1 as SGHTA and CDR2 as FQGTGA. CDR3 size: 13 residues. The CDR3 reads CASSITFGQPQHF. The CDR3, as DNA: TGTGCCAGCAGCATAACCTTTGGCCAGCCCCAGCATTTT.

J is TRBJ2-7 and V is TRBV15; TRBD2 matches 11 bases. The CDR3 consists of 15 residues. The V gene's germline CDR1 is LNHNV and CDR2 YYDKDF (reference sequence). The trim removed 5 bases at V and 7 bases at J, leaving 10 bases unmatched. The CDR3 region is CATSFDSGGAEEQYF. The CDR3 DNA reads as TGTGCCACCAGCTTCGATAGCGGGGGGGCGGAAGAGCAGTACTTC.

This clonotype has at least ten counts. The rearrangement uses TRBV19 and TRBJ1-1; tentative D call: TRBD1 (6 bases). Germline V lookup: CDR1 LNHDA, CDR2 SQIVND (reference sequence). V was cut by 5 bases and J by 0 bases, with 10 bases left in between. There are 14 residues in the CDR3. In nucleotides, the CDR3 is TGTGCCAGTAGTTCACAGGGTCTGAACACTGAAGCTTTCTTT. Translation gives CASSSQGLNTEAFF.

This clonotype was found many times. The chain carries TRBV5-1 and TRBJ2-7; 8 bases fit TRBD2. The CDR3 extends over 15 amino acids. Germline trimming cut 0 bases from V and 1 base from J; bases unmatched to any gene: 3. Germline V CDR1 and CDR2: SGHRS, YFSETQ. CDR3 bases: TGCGCCAGCAGCTTGGGACTAGCGTCTTCCTACGAGCAGTACTTC. This translates into CASSLGLASSYEQYF.

This clonotype was detected ten times or more. At one boundary the junction diverges from the germline segment, which might be a read error. The chain is built from TRBV11-2 and TRBJ2-7, with unresolved D. The CDR3 loop spans 11 amino acids. Germline V lookup: CDR1 SGHAT, CDR2 FQNNGV. CDR3 bases: TGTGCCAGCAGTTTAGGTGTAGAGCAGTACTTC. It is translated as CASSLGVEQYF.

This clonotype was seen more than once but under ten times. The chain combines TRBV27 with TRBJ2-1; either TRBD1 or TRBD2 may fit D (5 bases each). The CDR3 has 17 amino acids. V was trimmed by 5 bases and J by 9 bases, leaving 26 bases between them. CDR1 is MNHEY, CDR2 SMNVEV, per germline (reference sequence). The CDR3 DNA reads TGTGCCAGCAGTCCTATAATCCGGGGCCCTTTTGGGAGTGAGCAGTTCTTC. Its translation is CASSPIIRGPFGSEQFF.